The rows below give T cell receptor beta chains drawn from one sample of a study of response to subunit inactivated influenza vaccine. From the RT-PCR reads, TCRdb called clonotypes with MiXCR, one entry per CDR3 protein. The profile shows roughly 550,000 distinct CDR3 sequences, around 21% of them singletons. In addition, the sample was reused for a study of T cells expressing NK-cell markers.

This specimen consisted of CD4+ T cells sorted from PBMCs, obtained less than 13 days after vaccination. The receptor set was obtained from a man aged 50 to 59 who received an inactivated influenza vaccine. Both conserved end residues are part of each CDR3. Fields, in order: CDR3 DNA, CDR3 protein, J gene, D gene, clone size, V gene. The D gene is left open where the match is weak. Clone sizes are given selectively: once, few, many, or a class where the clone is expanded.

cdr3_nt: TGTGCCATCAGTGAAAGGCAGGGTGACGAGCAGTACTTC; cdr3_aa: CAISERQGDEQYF; j_call: TRBJ2-7; d_call: -; clone_size: -; v_call: TRBV10-3
cdr3_nt: TGTGCCAGTAGTACCCAGACATATTCCTACGAGCAGTACTTC; cdr3_aa: CASSTQTYSYEQYF; j_call: TRBJ2-7; d_call: -; clone_size: once; v_call: TRBV19
cdr3_nt: TGTGCCAGCAGTTACTCTCGACAGACCCAGTACTTC; cdr3_aa: CASSYSRQTQYF; j_call: TRBJ2-5; d_call: -; clone_size: -; v_call: TRBV6-2/TRBV6-3
cdr3_nt: TGTGCCAGCAGCTTAAATACGCAAGGACGCACAACTAATGAAAAACTGTTTTTT; cdr3_aa: CASSLNTQGRTTNEKLFF; j_call: TRBJ1-4; d_call: -; clone_size: -; v_call: TRBV7-6
cdr3_nt: TGTGCCAGCAGTTTAATGGCAACTAGCACAGATACGCAGTATTTT; cdr3_aa: CASSLMATSTDTQYF; j_call: TRBJ2-3; d_call: -; clone_size: -; v_call: TRBV27
cdr3_nt: TGCGCCAGCAGCTCCGGCAGGGACAGCTCCTACAATGAGCAGTTCTTC; cdr3_aa: CASSSGRDSSYNEQFF; j_call: TRBJ2-1; d_call: TRBD1; clone_size: -; v_call: TRBV5-1
cdr3_nt: TGTGCCTGGAGCGTTTCTGGACTAGCGGGAGTGATCAATGAGCAGTTCTTC; cdr3_aa: CAWSVSGLAGVINEQFF; j_call: TRBJ2-1; d_call: TRBD2; clone_size: -; v_call: TRBV30
cdr3_nt: TGTGCCAGCAGTCAGGGGACAGGAGAGCAGTTCTTC; cdr3_aa: CASSQGTGEQFF; j_call: TRBJ2-1; d_call: TRBD1; clone_size: -; v_call: TRBV2
cdr3_nt: TGTGCCAGCAGCCCAAGGACTGTCTCAACCTACAATGAGCAGTTCTTC; cdr3_aa: CASSPRTVSTYNEQFF; j_call: TRBJ2-1; d_call: -; clone_size: few; v_call: TRBV7-9
cdr3_nt: TGTGCCAGCACCGGACTAGCCGGTGAGACCCAGTACTTC; cdr3_aa: CASTGLAGETQYF; j_call: TRBJ2-5; d_call: TRBD2; clone_size: -; v_call: TRBV7-6
cdr3_nt: TGTGCCAGCAGTGAAAACCCTGGGACAGGGAACACCGGGGAGCTGTTTTTT; cdr3_aa: CASSENPGTGNTGELFF; j_call: TRBJ2-2; d_call: TRBD1; clone_size: -; v_call: TRBV25-1
cdr3_nt: TGTGCCAGCAGCAGGGGACTTCAGGGGTTCTCGAGGGAGCTGTTTTTT; cdr3_aa: CASSRGLQGFSRELFF; j_call: TRBJ2-2; d_call: -; clone_size: -; v_call: TRBV7-9
cdr3_nt: TGTGCCAGCAGTTTTAAACAGTCAGGACAGCCCCAGCATTTT; cdr3_aa: CASSFKQSGQPQHF; j_call: TRBJ1-5; d_call: -; clone_size: few; v_call: TRBV12-3/TRBV12-4
cdr3_nt: TGCAGCGTTGAGTCCGGGACAGGACAGTTCTTC; cdr3_aa: CSVESGTGQFF; j_call: TRBJ2-1; d_call: TRBD1; clone_size: -; v_call: TRBV29-1
cdr3_nt: TGTGCCAGCACCCTAGAGGGGACTCGCTCTGGGGCCAACGTCCTGACTTTC; cdr3_aa: CASTLEGTRSGANVLTF; j_call: TRBJ2-6; d_call: -; clone_size: few; v_call: TRBV12-3/TRBV12-4
cdr3_nt: TGCGCCAGCAAGGTCGGGGGGCAAGAGACCCAGTACTTC; cdr3_aa: CASKVGGQETQYF; j_call: TRBJ2-5; d_call: TRBD2; clone_size: few; v_call: TRBV5-1
cdr3_nt: TGCAGTGCTAATTTCCATGAGCAGTTCTTC; cdr3_aa: CSANFHEQFF; j_call: TRBJ2-1; d_call: -; clone_size: once; v_call: TRBV20-1
cdr3_nt: TGCGCCAGCAGCTCGGGACGAGACACCGGGGAGCTGTTTTTT; cdr3_aa: CASSSGRDTGELFF; j_call: TRBJ2-2; d_call: -; clone_size: few; v_call: TRBV5-1
cdr3_nt: TGTGCCAGCAGCCGAAGGGGGGACAGCATTTCCTACGAGCAGTACTTC; cdr3_aa: CASSRRGDSISYEQYF; j_call: TRBJ2-7; d_call: -; clone_size: -; v_call: TRBV9
cdr3_nt: TGTGCCAGCAGCTTAGGGGCATCTACCTACGAGCAGTACTTC; cdr3_aa: CASSLGASTYEQYF; j_call: TRBJ2-7; d_call: -; clone_size: -; v_call: TRBV7-2
cdr3_nt: TGTGCCAGCTCACCAACTCCCCAGGGGAATGAGCAGTTCTTC; cdr3_aa: CASSPTPQGNEQFF; j_call: TRBJ2-1; d_call: -; clone_size: few; v_call: TRBV18
cdr3_nt: TGCAGCGTGCCCGGGGGCCATACTAGCACAGATACGCAGTATTTT; cdr3_aa: CSVPGGHTSTDTQYF; j_call: TRBJ2-3; d_call: -; clone_size: -; v_call: TRBV29-1
cdr3_nt: TGTGCCAGCAGTCGAAGCCGGGACAGACTCACCGGGGAGCTGTTTTTT; cdr3_aa: CASSRSRDRLTGELFF; j_call: TRBJ2-2; d_call: TRBD1; clone_size: few; v_call: TRBV5-5
cdr3_nt: TGCGCCAGCAGCCCTGGACTAGCGGGGAGGTATGAGCAGTTCTTC; cdr3_aa: CASSPGLAGRYEQFF; j_call: TRBJ2-1; d_call: TRBD2; clone_size: few; v_call: TRBV5-1
cdr3_nt: TGTGCCAGCAGCTCCGGGACTAGTCTCACAGATACGCAGTATTTT; cdr3_aa: CASSSGTSLTDTQYF; j_call: TRBJ2-3; d_call: TRBD2; clone_size: few; v_call: TRBV7-3
cdr3_nt: TGTGCCAGCAGCGAGGGAACAGGGTGGGATCAGCCCCAGCATTTT; cdr3_aa: CASSEGTGWDQPQHF; j_call: TRBJ1-5; d_call: -; clone_size: few; v_call: TRBV7-8
cdr3_nt: TGTGCCAGCAGTACGGGACTAGCGGGGAAGCAGTTCTTC; cdr3_aa: CASSTGLAGKQFF; j_call: TRBJ2-1; d_call: TRBD2; clone_size: few; v_call: TRBV12-3/TRBV12-4
cdr3_nt: TGCGCCAGCAGCTTGAGGGGGGGCGACACCGGGGAGCTGTTTTTT; cdr3_aa: CASSLRGGDTGELFF; j_call: TRBJ2-2; d_call: -; clone_size: -; v_call: TRBV5-1
cdr3_nt: TGTGCCAGCAGCTTAACGGGACAGGGCGGAAACACCATATATTTT; cdr3_aa: CASSLTGQGGNTIYF; j_call: TRBJ1-3; d_call: TRBD1; clone_size: -; v_call: TRBV7-3
cdr3_nt: TGTGCCACCAGTGAGGGGGGACTAGCGGGATACGAGCAGTACTTC; cdr3_aa: CATSEGGLAGYEQYF; j_call: TRBJ2-7; d_call: TRBD2; clone_size: few; v_call: TRBV24-1
cdr3_nt: TGTGCCAGCAGGGGACTAGCGGGGGCAATCACCGGGGAGCTGTTTTTT; cdr3_aa: CASRGLAGAITGELFF; j_call: TRBJ2-2; d_call: TRBD2; clone_size: -; v_call: TRBV12-3/TRBV12-4
cdr3_nt: TGTGCCAGCCAAAGGGGCCTTACCACCGGGGAGCTGTTTTTT; cdr3_aa: CASQRGLTTGELFF; j_call: TRBJ2-2; d_call: -; clone_size: few; v_call: TRBV13
cdr3_nt: TGTGCCAGCAGCTCCCCAATCGCGCTGAGGAAGGACGAGCAGTACTTC; cdr3_aa: CASSSPIALRKDEQYF; j_call: TRBJ2-7; d_call: -; clone_size: few; v_call: TRBV25-1
cdr3_nt: TGTGCCAGCAGACGAGCAGGGGGCAAGAACACCGGGGAGCTGTTTTTT; cdr3_aa: CASRRAGGKNTGELFF; j_call: TRBJ2-2; d_call: TRBD1; clone_size: -; v_call: TRBV6-1
cdr3_nt: TGTGCCATCAGCGCGACAGCTGAGCAGTTCTTC; cdr3_aa: CAISATAEQFF; j_call: TRBJ2-1; d_call: -; clone_size: many; v_call: TRBV10-3
cdr3_nt: TGCAGTGCTAGAGGTACCCTCGTTCACGAGCAGTACTTC; cdr3_aa: CSARGTLVHEQYF; j_call: TRBJ2-7; d_call: -; clone_size: -; v_call: TRBV20-1
cdr3_nt: TGTGCCACCAGCAGAGATTTCCAGCCCCAGCATTTT; cdr3_aa: CATSRDFQPQHF; j_call: TRBJ1-5; d_call: -; clone_size: few; v_call: TRBV15
cdr3_nt: TGCGCCAGCAGCTCAGTAGCGGGAGGGGTCAATGAGCAGTTCTTC; cdr3_aa: CASSSVAGGVNEQFF; j_call: TRBJ2-1; d_call: TRBD2; clone_size: few; v_call: TRBV5-1
cdr3_nt: TGCAGTGCTCCCCAAACAGGGCTAGAGACCCAGTACTTC; cdr3_aa: CSAPQTGLETQYF; j_call: TRBJ2-5; d_call: -; clone_size: -; v_call: TRBV20-1
cdr3_nt: TGCAGTGCTAGTCCCAAAAACATTCAGTACTTC; cdr3_aa: CSASPKNIQYF; j_call: TRBJ2-4; d_call: -; clone_size: few; v_call: TRBV20-1
cdr3_nt: TGTGCCAGCAGACGAGGACTAGCCCGGGGGTCCTACAATGAGCAGTTCTTC; cdr3_aa: CASRRGLARGSYNEQFF; j_call: TRBJ2-1; d_call: TRBD2; clone_size: -; v_call: TRBV6-2/TRBV6-3
cdr3_nt: TGTGCCAGCAGCTTTAGTAGGACGGGAAAAGGGTACGAGCAGTACTTC; cdr3_aa: CASSFSRTGKGYEQYF; j_call: TRBJ2-7; d_call: -; clone_size: few; v_call: TRBV7-2
cdr3_nt: TGCAGTGCTAGAGACGGGACCTTATTTAGGGAGACCCAGTACTTC; cdr3_aa: CSARDGTLFRETQYF; j_call: TRBJ2-5; d_call: -; clone_size: -; v_call: TRBV20-1
cdr3_nt: TGTGCCAGCAGTTTATATCAGGGAGGCGAGCAGTACTTC; cdr3_aa: CASSLYQGGEQYF; j_call: TRBJ2-7; d_call: -; clone_size: -; v_call: TRBV27
cdr3_nt: TGTGCCACCAGTGACCCCAAAAGACCAAGGGGAGATACGCAGTATTTT; cdr3_aa: CATSDPKRPRGDTQYF; j_call: TRBJ2-3; d_call: -; clone_size: few; v_call: TRBV24-1
cdr3_nt: TGTGCCAGCAGCCAAGGGACTGCTGGGGCCAACGTCCTGACTTTC; cdr3_aa: CASSQGTAGANVLTF; j_call: TRBJ2-6; d_call: -; clone_size: few; v_call: TRBV7-2
cdr3_nt: TGTGCCAGCAGCCAGATACAAACAGGGCTAGCCAAAAACATTCAGTACTTC; cdr3_aa: CASSQIQTGLAKNIQYF; j_call: TRBJ2-4; d_call: -; clone_size: -; v_call: TRBV3-1
cdr3_nt: TGTGCCAGCAAGTGGCCTAACACCGGGGAGCTGTTTTTT; cdr3_aa: CASKWPNTGELFF; j_call: TRBJ2-2; d_call: -; clone_size: -; v_call: TRBV27
cdr3_nt: TGTGCCAGCAGTTACCACAGCAAGGTGACAAACTATGGCTACACCTTC; cdr3_aa: CASSYHSKVTNYGYTF; j_call: TRBJ1-2; d_call: -; clone_size: -; v_call: TRBV6-5